This T cell receptor beta chain is from a study of blood T cell repertoires in COVID-19. Study details: Whether acute or convalescent, the COVID-19 samples came from the United States, Italy and Spain.

This study enrolled people aged 18 to 89 from roughly 22 US geographic areas. In Cohort 3, a recovered donor had either two negative PCRs, clearance, or symptom resolution. Per the original data handling: Amplification from reference gene primers served as the basis for estimated nucleated cell counts. Profiling relied on immunoSEQ multiplex PCR, and the TCRdb table lists in-frame clones only, not all of them. The V and J calls and clone size are taken from that table; D and trimming were inferred from the DNA. Altogether fewer than 350,000 clones are present, about 88% being singletons, with the ten largest covering 9.5%. This CDR3 has 14 residues. V shed 7 bases and J 3 bases; nucleotides not matched to a gene: 8. The germline gives CDR1 LNHDA, CDR2 SQIVND (reference sequence).

The chain has TRBV19 and TRBJ1-2; TRBD1 aligns across 7 bases. This receptor was taken from a woman between 40 and 50 years old who had recovered from COVID-19. The sample comprised PBMCs or T cells enriched from blood (not recorded which). CDR3 residues: CASMGRDRDYGYTF. CDR3 coding DNA: TGTGCCAGTATGGGTCGAGACAGGGACTATGGCTACACCTTC. Together with reference TRBV19 and TRBJ1-2, the CDR3 gives the full variable domain: DGGITQSPKYLFRKEGQNVTLSCEQNLNHDAMYWYRQDPGQGLRLIYYSQIVNDFQKGDIAEGYSVSREKKESFPLTVTSAQKNPTAFYLCASMGRDRDYGYTFGSGTRLTVV.